This is a list of T cell receptor beta chains from one sample in a study of blood T cell repertoires in COVID-19. TCRdb's copy holds only in-frame clones and misses some; the assay was immunoSEQ multiplex PCR. The sample lists about 82,000 clones; about 82% were seen once. Sequences were obtained from peripheral blood. These receptors originate from a man older than 75 with active or convalescent COVID-19. CDR3s include the opening cysteine and the closing phenylalanine or tryptophan. The D gene is left open where the match is weak. Expanded clones get a size class; other rows say once, few or many, or leave the size out.

j_call	d_call	clone_size	v_call	cdr3_aa	cdr3_nt
TRBJ2-1	-	once	TRBV29-1	CSVDRQVENEQFF	TGCAGCGTTGATAGACAGGTTGAGAATGAGCAGTTCTTC
TRBJ2-5	-	-	TRBV5-4	CASSQNSREETQYF	TGTGCCAGCAGCCAAAACTCCAGGGAAGAGACCCAGTACTTC
TRBJ2-1	TRBD1	-	TRBV11-1	CASSSQGNNEQFF	TGTGCCAGCAGCTCACAGGGGAACAATGAGCAGTTCTTC
TRBJ1-2	-	-	TRBV3-1/TRBV3-2	CASSQGGPAGYTF	TGTGCCAGCAGCCAAGGAGGGCCGGCTGGCTATACCTTC
TRBJ1-2	-	many	TRBV15	CATSRPIAGYGYTF	TGTGCCACCAGCAGACCCATAGCGGGCTATGGCTACACCTTC
TRBJ1-4	-	-	TRBV19	CASSITGQANEKLFF	TGTGCCAGTAGTATCACAGGGCAGGCTAATGAAAAACTGTTTTTT
TRBJ1-2	TRBD1	-	TRBV9	CASSVRQGLGYGYTF	TGTGCCAGCAGCGTCCGACAGGGCCTAGGCTATGGCTACACCTTC
TRBJ2-5	TRBD1	-	TRBV11-3	CASSRGQQETQYF	TGTGCCAGCAGCCGGGGACAGCAAGAGACCCAGTACTTC
TRBJ2-3	TRBD1	-	TRBV27	CASSPRGQGTDTQYF	TGTGCCAGCAGTCCTCGAGGACAGGGAACAGATACGCAGTATTTT
TRBJ1-2	TRBD1	-	TRBV2	CASILRGDRGSGYTF	TGTGCCAGCATCTTGCGTGGTGACAGGGGCAGCGGCTACACCTTC
TRBJ2-3	-	-	TRBV19	CASSIGGQGRADTQYF	TGTGCCAGTAGTATAGGGGGGCAGGGGAGGGCAGATACGCAGTATTTT
TRBJ2-3	TRBD2	once	TRBV28	CASSLGAGGTNTQYF	TGTGCCAGCAGTTTAGGAGCGGGGGGCACAAATACGCAGTATTTT
TRBJ1-1	-	-	TRBV7-3	CASSHGQNTEAFF	TGTGCCAGCAGCCATGGACAGAACACTGAAGCTTTCTTT
TRBJ1-2	-	-	TRBV28	CASSLEAGAGYTF	TGTGCCAGCAGTTTAGAGGCAGGGGCTGGCTACACCTTC
TRBJ2-3	TRBD2	-	TRBV6-5	CANKPQASGLDTQYF	TGTGCCAACAAACCACAAGCTAGCGGGTTAGATACGCAGTATTTT
TRBJ1-5	TRBD1	-	TRBV7-9	CASSPPGQGSQPQHF	TGTGCCAGCAGCCCCCCCGGACAGGGTAGCCAGCCCCAGCATTTT
TRBJ2-1	TRBD1	-	TRBV28	CASSSVEGQPHNEQFF	TGTGCCAGCAGTTCGGTAGAGGGACAGCCACACAATGAGCAGTTCTTC
TRBJ1-5	TRBD1	-	TRBV20-1	CSASTRDRLSYSNQPQHF	TGCAGTGCTAGTACCCGGGACAGGCTATCATATAGCAATCAGCCCCAGCATTTT
TRBJ2-1	-	once	TRBV6-5	CASGGAVSSYNEQFF	TGTGCCAGCGGGGGGGCCGTCAGCTCCTACAATGAGCAGTTCTTC
TRBJ2-2	TRBD1	-	TRBV2	CASSEGQGLTGELFF	TGTGCCAGCAGTGAGGGACAGGGCCTAACCGGGGAGCTGTTTTTT
TRBJ2-3	-	-	TRBV6-5	CASSLRGSFSDTQYF	TGTGCCAGCAGTTTAAGGGGCAGTTTCAGCGATACGCAGTATTTT
TRBJ2-2	-	-	TRBV19	CASSMGALAKTTGELFF	TGTGCCAGTAGTATGGGGGCATTAGCGAAAACAACCGGGGAGCTGTTTTTT
TRBJ1-1	-	-	TRBV5-5	CASSLVGATEAFF	TGTGCCAGCAGCTTGGTGGGGGCAACTGAAGCTTTCTTT